This T cell receptor (beta chain) appears in the sequencing data of a study of blood T cell repertoires in COVID-19. CDR3 length equals 12 residues. CDR1 and CDR2 (germline): SQVTM, ANQGSEA. V lost 6 bases to trimming and J lost 4 bases, with 10 bases between them. Clones were sequenced by immunoSEQ multiplex PCR, and TCRdb holds only the in-frame ones, with some missing. The data contain fewer than 300,000 clones, roughly 93% of them singletons. The chain employs TRBV29-1 and TRBJ1-3; maybe TRBD1 (6 bases). The clonotype was recovered from a woman in her thirties or forties with acute COVID-19. The sample was PBMCs or T cells enriched from blood (not recorded which). CDR3 nucleotide sequence: TGCAGCGTCGCTGGGACAGGAAACACCATATATTTT. Its protein product is CSVAGTGNTIYF.